This T cell receptor beta chain was captured in a study of T-cell memory formation after mild COVID-19 (dated by TCRdb to about 2021). For context, the study as a whole: TCR sequence clusters from the two donors were largely donor specific. In two donors, T-cell clones that expanded and contracted after mild COVID-19 were tracked by sequencing TCRalpha and TCRbeta repertoires over time. The cohort comprised two young, previously healthy adult volunteers, one female and one male.

The run used an Illumina NovaSeq 6000. cDNA libraries for TCRalpha and TCRbeta were prepared by 5'RACE using constant-segment primers, with sample barcodes and unique molecular identifiers added. Trizol reagent was used to extract RNA from every sample. Library amplification was performed in two PCR steps, and a second sample barcode and Illumina TruSeq adapters were introduced in the second step. Sequencing of the libraries was done on an Illumina NovaSeq, producing 2 x 150 bp paired-end reads. Per the authors' processing: The reads were demultiplexed and collapsed into UMI-guided consensus sequences using migec v1.2.7. Using mixcr v2.1.11, UMI consensuses were aligned to TRA and TRB V and J templates and then assembled into clonotypes. Expanded or contracted clonotypes were those called significant by both edgeR and NoisET, with noise models trained on biological replicates. For edgeR calls, the thresholds were a false discovery rate-adjusted p below 0.01 and a log2 fold-change of 1. As an exploratory analysis of dynamics, PCA with hierarchical clustering was applied to max-normalized trajectories of the 1000 most abundant clonotypes. Each responding clone was given a CD4 or CD8 phenotype based on the CD4+ and CD8+ repertoires, which had been sequenced separately. TCRdb trimmed public reads at Q25 via fastp, called clones via MiXCR and kept in-frame beta chains. All rows with the same CDR3 protein become a single entry with the most common DNA and genes. These V and J calls originate from TCRdb's pipeline instead of the authors' own analysis. Recorded for this sample are 410,000 or so distinct CDR3 sequences; more than 20% of them occurred a single time. The ten most abundant clones make up approximately 14% of the sample.

What the research found in general, with its limitations: From day 15 to 85, contracting clones showed balanced CD4/CD8 phenotypes, whereas a second wave of clones that expanded from day 15 to 37 leaned towards CD4+. The second-wave clones that peaked on day 37 were not confirmed to be SARS-CoV-2 specific. Only a couple of mild cases were covered by the study, and larger cohorts that include severe cases with pre-infection samples were considered necessary. Some responding clones were found in pre-infection memory, which suggests that pre-existing cross-reactive memory T cells took part in the SARS-CoV-2 response. Contracting CD4+ clones were found mainly in CM and EM memory subsets, while CD8+ clones were enriched in EMRA.

Ficoll-Paque density gradient centrifugation was used to isolate PBMCs. Sequences DFQATT (CDR1) and SNEGSKA (CDR2) are obtained from the germline V gene (reference sequence). Trimming takes 2 bases from V and 1 base from J, and the germline ends sit 15 bases apart. The CDR3 sequence holds 15 residues, the cysteine and phenylalanine included. The kept DNA is CDR3 alone, 45 bases in frame from the first base. Comments on this clonotype: There is no known antigen for this receptor. The sample holds no much larger clone one base away, and base qualities are not on file.

The TCR sequence derives from an adult woman who had mild COVID-19 (a few samples of this study predate the infection). The sample titles of this study are shuffled in the database, so cell type and time point are left out; the donor was told from shared clones. Source material: PBMCs or a T cell subset sorted from them (not recorded which). Rearrangement joined TRBV20-1 to TRBJ2-7, with TRBD1 perhaps the D gene, on 8 matching bases. The nucleotide sequence is TGCAGTGCTAGAATTAACAGGGGGGGTTCCTACGAGCAGTACTTC. This yields the protein CSARINRGGSYEQYF.